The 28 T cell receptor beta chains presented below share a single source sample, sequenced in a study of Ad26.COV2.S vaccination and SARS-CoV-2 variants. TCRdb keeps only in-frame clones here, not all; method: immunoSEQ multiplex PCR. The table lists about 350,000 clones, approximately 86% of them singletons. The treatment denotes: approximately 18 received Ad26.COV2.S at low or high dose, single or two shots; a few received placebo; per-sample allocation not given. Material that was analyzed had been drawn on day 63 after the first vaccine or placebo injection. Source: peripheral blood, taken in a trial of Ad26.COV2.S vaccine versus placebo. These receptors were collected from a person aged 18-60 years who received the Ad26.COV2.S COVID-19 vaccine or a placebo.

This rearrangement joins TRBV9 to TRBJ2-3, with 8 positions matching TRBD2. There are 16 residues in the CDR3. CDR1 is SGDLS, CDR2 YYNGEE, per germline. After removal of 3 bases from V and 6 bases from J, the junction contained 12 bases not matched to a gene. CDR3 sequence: CASSDFRGGHMDTQYF. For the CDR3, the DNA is TGTGCCAGCAGCGATTTTCGGGGGGGCCACATGGATACGCAGTATTTT.

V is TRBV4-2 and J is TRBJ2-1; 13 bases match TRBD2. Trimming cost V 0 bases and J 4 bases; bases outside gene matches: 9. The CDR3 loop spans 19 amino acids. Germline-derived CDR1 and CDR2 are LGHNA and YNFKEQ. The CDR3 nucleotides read TGTGCCAGCAGCCAAGAAGGCCTCGGACTAGCGGGAGCTTACAATGAGCAGTTCTTC. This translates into CASSQEGLGLAGAYNEQFF.

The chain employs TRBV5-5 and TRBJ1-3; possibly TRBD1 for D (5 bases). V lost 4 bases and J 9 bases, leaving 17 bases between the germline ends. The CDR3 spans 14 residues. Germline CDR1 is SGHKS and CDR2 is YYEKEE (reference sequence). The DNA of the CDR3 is TGTGCCAGCAGCCGTGCAGGGTATCTCAGCACCATATATTTT. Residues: CASSRAGYLSTIYF.

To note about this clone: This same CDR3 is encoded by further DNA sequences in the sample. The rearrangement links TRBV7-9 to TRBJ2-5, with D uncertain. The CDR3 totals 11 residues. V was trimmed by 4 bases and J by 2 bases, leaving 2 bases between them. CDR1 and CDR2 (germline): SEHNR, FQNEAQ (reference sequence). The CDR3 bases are TGTGCCAGCAGCTCTCAAGAGACCCAGTACTTC. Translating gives CASSSQETQYF.

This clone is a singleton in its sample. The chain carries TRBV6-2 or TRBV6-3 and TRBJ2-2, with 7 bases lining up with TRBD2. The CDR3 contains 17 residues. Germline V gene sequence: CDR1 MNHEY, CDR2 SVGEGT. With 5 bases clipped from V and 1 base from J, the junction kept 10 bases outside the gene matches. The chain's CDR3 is CASSPPGGGMNTGELFF. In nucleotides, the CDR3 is TGTGCCAGCAGTCCCCCCGGGGGAGGGATGAACACCGGGGAGCTGTTTTTT.

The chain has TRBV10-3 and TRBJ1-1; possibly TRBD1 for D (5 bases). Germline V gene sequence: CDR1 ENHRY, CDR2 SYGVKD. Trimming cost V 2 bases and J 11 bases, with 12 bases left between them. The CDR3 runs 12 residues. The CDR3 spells CAISEGGGLAFF. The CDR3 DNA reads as TGTGCCATCAGTGAGGGCGGGGGGTTGGCTTTCTTT.

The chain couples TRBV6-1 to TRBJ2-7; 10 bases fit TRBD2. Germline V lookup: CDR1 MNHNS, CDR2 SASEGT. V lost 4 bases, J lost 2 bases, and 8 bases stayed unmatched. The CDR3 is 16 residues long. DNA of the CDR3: TGTGCCAGCAGTGCCCCAGCGGGGGGGGTGGCCTACGAGCAGTACTTC. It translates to CASSAPAGGVAYEQYF.

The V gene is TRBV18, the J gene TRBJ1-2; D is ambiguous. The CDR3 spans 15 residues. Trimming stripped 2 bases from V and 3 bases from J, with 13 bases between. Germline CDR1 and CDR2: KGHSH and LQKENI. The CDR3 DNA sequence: TGTGCCAGCTCACCATTCAGCGGAGAGCACTATGGCTACACCTTC. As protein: CASSPFSGEHYGYTF.

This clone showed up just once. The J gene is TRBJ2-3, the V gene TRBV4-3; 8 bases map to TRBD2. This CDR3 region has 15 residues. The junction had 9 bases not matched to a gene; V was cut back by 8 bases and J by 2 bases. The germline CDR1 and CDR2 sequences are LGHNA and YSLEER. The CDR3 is CASGAASGYTDTQYF. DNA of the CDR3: TGCGCCAGCGGGGCGGCTAGCGGGTACACAGATACGCAGTATTTT.

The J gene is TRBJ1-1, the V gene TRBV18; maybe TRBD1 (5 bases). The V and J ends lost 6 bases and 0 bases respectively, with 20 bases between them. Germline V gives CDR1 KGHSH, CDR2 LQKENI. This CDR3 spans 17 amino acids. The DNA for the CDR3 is TGTGCCAGCTCGTCCCTAGACCCGACAGTAATGAACACTGAAGCTTTCTTT. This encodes CASSSLDPTVMNTEAFF.

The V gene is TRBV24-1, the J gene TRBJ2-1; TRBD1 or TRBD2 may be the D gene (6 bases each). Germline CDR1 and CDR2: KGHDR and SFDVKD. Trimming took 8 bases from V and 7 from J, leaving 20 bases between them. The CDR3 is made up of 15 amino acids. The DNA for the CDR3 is TGTGCCACCACCGACGGTGGCAGAGGGGGGAATGAGCAGTTCTTC. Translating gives CATTDGGRGGNEQFF.

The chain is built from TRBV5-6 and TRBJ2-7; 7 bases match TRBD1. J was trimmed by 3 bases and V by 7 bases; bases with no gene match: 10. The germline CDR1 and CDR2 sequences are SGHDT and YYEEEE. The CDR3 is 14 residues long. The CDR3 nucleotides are TGTGCCAGCCACCCTTCCGGGACAGACTACGAGCAGTACTTC. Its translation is CASHPSGTDYEQYF.

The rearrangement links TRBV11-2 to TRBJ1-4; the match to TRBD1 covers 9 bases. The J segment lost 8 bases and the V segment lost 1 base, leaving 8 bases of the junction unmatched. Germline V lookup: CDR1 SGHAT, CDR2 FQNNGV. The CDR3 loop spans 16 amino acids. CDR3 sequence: CASSLAYRGRGEKLFF. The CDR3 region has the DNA TGTGCCAGCAGCTTAGCTTACAGGGGGCGAGGGGAAAAACTGTTTTTT.

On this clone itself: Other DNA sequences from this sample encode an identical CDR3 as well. Here the CDR3 reads CASSRADYGYTF. The CDR3, as DNA: TGTGCCAGCAGTAGGGCAGATTATGGCTACACCTTC. V usage is TRBV28 and J usage is TRBJ1-2; the D is unclear. The length of the CDR3 is 12 residues. Germline CDR1 is MDHEN and CDR2 is SYDVKM. Trimming took 5 bases from V and 5 from J, leaving 9 bases between them.

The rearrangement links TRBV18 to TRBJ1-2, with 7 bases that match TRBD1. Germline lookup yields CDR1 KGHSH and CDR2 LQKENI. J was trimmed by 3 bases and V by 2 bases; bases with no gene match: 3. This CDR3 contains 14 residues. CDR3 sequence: CASSPETGYYGYTF. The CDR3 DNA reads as TGTGCCAGCTCACCAGAGACAGGGTACTATGGCTACACCTTC.

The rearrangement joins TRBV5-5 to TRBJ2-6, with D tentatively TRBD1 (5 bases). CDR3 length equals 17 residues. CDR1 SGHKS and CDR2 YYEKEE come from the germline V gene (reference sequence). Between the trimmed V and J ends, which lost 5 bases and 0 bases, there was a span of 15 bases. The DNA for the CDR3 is TGTGCCAGCAGTTACAGGTTCTCATACTCTGGGGCCAACGTCCTGACTTTC. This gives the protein CASSYRFSYSGANVLTF.

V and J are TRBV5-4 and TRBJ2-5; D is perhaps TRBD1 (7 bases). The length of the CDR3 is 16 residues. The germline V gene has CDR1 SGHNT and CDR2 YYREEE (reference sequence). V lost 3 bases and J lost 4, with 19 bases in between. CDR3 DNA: TGTGCCAGCAGCTGGAGGGGGCGCGGGCGTTCAGAGACCCAGTACTTC. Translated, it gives CASSWRGRGRSETQYF. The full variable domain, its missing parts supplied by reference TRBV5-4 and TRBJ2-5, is ETGVTQSPTHLIKTRGQQVTLRCSSQSGHNTVSWYQQALGQGPQFIFQYYREEENGRGNFPPRFSGLQFPNYSSELNVNALELDDSALYLCASSWRGRGRSETQYFGPGTRLLVL.

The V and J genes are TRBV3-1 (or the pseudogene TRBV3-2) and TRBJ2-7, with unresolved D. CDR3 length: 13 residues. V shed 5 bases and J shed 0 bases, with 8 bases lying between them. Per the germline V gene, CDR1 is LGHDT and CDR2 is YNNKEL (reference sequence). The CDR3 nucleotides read TGTGCCAGCAGCGTCGACACCTCCTACGAGCAGTACTTC. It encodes CASSVDTSYEQYF.

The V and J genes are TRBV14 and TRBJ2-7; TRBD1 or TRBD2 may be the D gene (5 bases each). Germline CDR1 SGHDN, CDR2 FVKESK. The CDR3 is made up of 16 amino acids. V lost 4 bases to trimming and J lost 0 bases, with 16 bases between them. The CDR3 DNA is TGTGCCAGCAGCCTAAGATTCCGGGGCAACTCCTACGAGCAGTACTTC. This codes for CASSLRFRGNSYEQYF.

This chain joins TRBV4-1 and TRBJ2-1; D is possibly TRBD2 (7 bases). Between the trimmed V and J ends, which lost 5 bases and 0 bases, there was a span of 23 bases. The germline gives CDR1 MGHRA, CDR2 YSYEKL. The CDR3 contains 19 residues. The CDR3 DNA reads TGCGCCAGCAGCAAAGGGGGGTCGGGCGGGAGTAGCTCCTACAATGAGCAGTTCTTC. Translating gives CASSKGGSGGSSSYNEQFF.

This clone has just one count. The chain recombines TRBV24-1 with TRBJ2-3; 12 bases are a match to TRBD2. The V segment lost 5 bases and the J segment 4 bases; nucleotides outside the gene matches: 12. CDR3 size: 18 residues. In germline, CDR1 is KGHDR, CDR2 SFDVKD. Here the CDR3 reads CATSGALAGGRGADTQYF. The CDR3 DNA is TGTGCCACCAGTGGGGCGCTAGCGGGAGGGCGCGGCGCAGATACGCAGTATTTT.

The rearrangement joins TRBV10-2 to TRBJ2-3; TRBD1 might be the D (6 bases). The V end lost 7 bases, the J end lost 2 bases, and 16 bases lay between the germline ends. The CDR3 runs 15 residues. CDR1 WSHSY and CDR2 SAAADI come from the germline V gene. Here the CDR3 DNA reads TGCGCCAGCAAGCTAGGGGGTTCTGTCACAGATACGCAGTATTTT. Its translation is CASKLGGSVTDTQYF.

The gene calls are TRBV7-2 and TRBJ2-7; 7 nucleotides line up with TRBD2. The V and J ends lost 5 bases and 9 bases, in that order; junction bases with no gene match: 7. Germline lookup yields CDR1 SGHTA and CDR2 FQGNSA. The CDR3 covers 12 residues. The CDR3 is CASSPASGGQYF. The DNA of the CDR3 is TGTGCCAGCAGCCCCGCTAGCGGAGGGCAGTACTTC.

CDR3 amino acids: CASSPGTGWSGYTF. CDR3 DNA: TGTGCCAGCAGCCCTGGGACAGGGTGGTCGGGCTACACCTTC. This chain uses TRBV5-6 with TRBJ1-2; 9 bases are a match to TRBD1. This CDR3 contains 14 residues. Germline values: CDR1 SGHDT, CDR2 YYEEEE. V lost 4 bases, J lost 8 bases, and 9 bases stayed unmatched.

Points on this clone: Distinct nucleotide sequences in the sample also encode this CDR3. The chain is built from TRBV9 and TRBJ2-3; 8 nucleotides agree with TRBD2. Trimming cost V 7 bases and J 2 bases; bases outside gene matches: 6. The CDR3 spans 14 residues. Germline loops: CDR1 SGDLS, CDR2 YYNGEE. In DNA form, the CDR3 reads TGTGCCAGCTCCACTAGCGGTCTCACAGATACGCAGTATTTT. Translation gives CASSTSGLTDTQYF.

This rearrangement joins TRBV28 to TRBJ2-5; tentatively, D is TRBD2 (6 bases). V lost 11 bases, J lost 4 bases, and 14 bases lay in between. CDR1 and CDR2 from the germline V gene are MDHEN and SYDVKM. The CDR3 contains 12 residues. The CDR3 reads CACQGGTETQYF. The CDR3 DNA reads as TGTGCCTGCCAAGGCGGGACAGAGACCCAGTACTTC. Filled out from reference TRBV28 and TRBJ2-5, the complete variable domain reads DVKVTQSSRYLVKRTGEKVFLECVQDMDHENMFWYRQDPGLGLRLIYFSYDVKMKEKGDIPEGYSVSREKKERFSLILESASTNQTSMYLCACQGGTETQYFGPGTRLLVL.

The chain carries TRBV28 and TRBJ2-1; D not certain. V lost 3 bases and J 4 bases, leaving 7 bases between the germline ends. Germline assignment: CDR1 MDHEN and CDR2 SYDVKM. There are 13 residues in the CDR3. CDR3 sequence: CASSFPEYNEQFF. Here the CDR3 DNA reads TGTGCCAGCAGTTTCCCAGAATACAATGAGCAGTTCTTC.

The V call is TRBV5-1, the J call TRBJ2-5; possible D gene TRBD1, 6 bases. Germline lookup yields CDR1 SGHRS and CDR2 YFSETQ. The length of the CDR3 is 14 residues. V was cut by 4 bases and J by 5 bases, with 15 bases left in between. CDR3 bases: TGCGCCAGCAGCCAGCAGGGGTTCATGGAGACCCAGTACTTC. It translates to CASSQQGFMETQYF.